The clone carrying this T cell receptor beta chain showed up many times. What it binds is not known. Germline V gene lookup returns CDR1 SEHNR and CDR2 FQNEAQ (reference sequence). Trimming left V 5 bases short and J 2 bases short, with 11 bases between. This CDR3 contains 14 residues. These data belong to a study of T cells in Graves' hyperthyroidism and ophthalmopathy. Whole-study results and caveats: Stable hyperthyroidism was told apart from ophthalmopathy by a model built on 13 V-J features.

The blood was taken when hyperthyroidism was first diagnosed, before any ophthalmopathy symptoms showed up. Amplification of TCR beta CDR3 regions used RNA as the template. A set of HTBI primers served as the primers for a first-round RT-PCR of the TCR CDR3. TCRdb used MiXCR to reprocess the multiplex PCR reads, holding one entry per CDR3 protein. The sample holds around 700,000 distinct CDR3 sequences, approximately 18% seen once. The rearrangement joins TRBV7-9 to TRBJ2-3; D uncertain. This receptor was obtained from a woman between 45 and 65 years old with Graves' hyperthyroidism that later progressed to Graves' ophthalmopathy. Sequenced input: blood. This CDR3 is CASSPDPDTDTQYF. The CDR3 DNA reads TGTGCCAGCAGCCCAGACCCCGACACAGATACGCAGTATTTT.